Below are 19 T cell receptor beta chains sequenced from a single sample in a study of shared clonotypes between healthy human individuals. Some clones are missing from TCRdb's copy, which holds only in-frame ones; the method was immunoSEQ multiplex PCR. This table holds about 2.4 million clones, roughly 93% found once. Sequences were obtained from naive CD4+ T cells from PBMCs. Indicated subset: CD45RA+ positively selected. Source of these receptors: a man between 18 and 35 years old in good health. Some clones in this sample may be carry-over from other donors' samples.

The V gene is TRBV9, the J gene TRBJ2-7; perhaps TRBD1 as D (5 bases). CDR3 size: 17 residues. The V end was cut by 0 bases, the J end by 2 bases, with 18 bases between. Germline V gene lookup returns CDR1 SGDLS and CDR2 YYNGEE. The CDR3 here is CASSVASGPGMAYEQYF. The CDR3 bases are TGTGCCAGCAGCGTAGCTTCTGGGCCAGGGATGGCCTACGAGCAGTACTTC.

About this clone itself: Within the sample, other DNA sequences also encode this same CDR3. J is TRBJ2-2 and V is TRBV7-8; D possibly corresponds to TRBD1 (6 bases). CDR1 and CDR2 (germline): SGHVS, FQNEAQ. Trimming removed 2 bases at V and 5 bases at J, with 6 bases between. The CDR3 is made up of 13 amino acids. CDR3 sequence reads: CASSLTGTGELFF. As DNA, the CDR3 is TGTGCCAGCAGCTTAACAGGGACCGGGGAGCTGTTTTTT.

This clone was counted a single time. The same CDR3 is also encoded by other DNA sequences in this sample. The chain couples TRBV7-2 to TRBJ2-3; D not resolved. The CDR3 totals 13 residues. V was trimmed by 0 bases and J by 3 bases, leaving 4 bases between them. Germline-derived CDR1 and CDR2 are SGHTA and FQGNSA. The CDR3 DNA reads as TGTGCCAGCAGCTTAGCGCTGACAGATACGCAGTATTTT. Protein: CASSLALTDTQYF.

In regard to this clone: This may arise from a read error, as a much more abundant clone is one base away. The chain recombines TRBV6-1 with TRBJ2-1; D gene ambiguous. Trimming cost V 5 bases and J 4 bases, with 3 bases left between them. CDR1 MNHNS and CDR2 SASEGT come from the germline V gene. The CDR3 sequence is 11 residues long. The CDR3 DNA reads TGTGCCAGCAGTTTTTACAATGAGCAGTTCTTC. This codes for CASSFYNEQFF.

The chain carries TRBV27 and TRBJ2-1, with D possibly matching TRBD2 (5 bases). V was cut by 2 bases and J by 3 bases, with 17 bases left in between. Germline V lookup: CDR1 MNHEY, CDR2 SMNVEV (reference sequence). The CDR3 consists of 17 residues. This CDR3 is CASSLDIRRGRYNEQFF. CDR3 DNA sequence: TGTGCCAGCAGTTTAGACATCCGTCGCGGGCGCTACAATGAGCAGTTCTTC.

This chain joins TRBV2 and TRBJ1-6, with TRBD1 matching 7 bases. After removal of 9 bases from V and 10 bases from J, the junction contained 12 bases not matched to a gene. Germline CDR1 is SNHLY and CDR2 is FYNNEI. CDR3 size: 14 residues. The chain's CDR3 is CARNRGIYSSPLHF. CDR3 sequence (DNA): TGTGCCAGGAACAGGGGAATTTACTCCTCACCCCTCCACTTT.

As regards this clone: The same CDR3 is also encoded by other DNA sequences in this sample. The rearrangement uses TRBV5-1 and TRBJ1-1, with a possible D match to TRBD1 (5 bases). Germline assignment: CDR1 SGHRS and CDR2 YFSETQ. This CDR3 spans 13 amino acids. V lost 3 bases to trimming and J lost 1 base, with 7 bases between them. This chain's CDR3 is CASSWGSNTEAFF. DNA for the CDR3: TGCGCCAGCAGCTGGGGGTCGAACACTGAAGCTTTCTTT.

Only one count was recorded for this clone. This chain uses TRBV5-6 with TRBJ2-1, with TRBD2 matching over 12 bases. With V trimmed by 3 bases and J by 3 bases, 10 bases remained unmatched. The germline CDR1 and CDR2 sequences are SGHDT and YYEEEE. The CDR3 extends over 18 amino acids. The CDR3 DNA reads TGTGCCAGCAGCTCAGGGACTAGCGGGCCAGCGGTCTACAATGAGCAGTTCTTC. It translates to CASSSGTSGPAVYNEQFF. Drawing the rest from reference TRBV5-6 and TRBJ2-1, the complete variable domain is DAGVTQSPTHLIKTRGQQVTLRCSPKSGHDTVSWYQQALGQGPQFIFQYYEEEERQRGNFPDRFSGHQFPNYSSELNVNALLLGDSALYLCASSSGTSGPAVYNEQFFGPGTRLTVL.

Comments on this clone: Distinct nucleotide sequences in the sample also encode this CDR3. The chain couples TRBV5-5 to TRBJ1-2, with TRBD1 matching over 11 bases. The CDR3 totals 14 residues. Germline V gene lookup returns CDR1 SGHKS and CDR2 YYEKEE (reference sequence). V was pared by 5 bases and J by 4 bases, with 4 bases of the junction left unmatched. For the CDR3, the DNA is TGTGCCAGCAGTCCCGGGACAGGGGGCTATGGCTACACCTTC. Encoded protein: CASSPGTGGYGYTF.

Details on this clone: Other DNA sequences in the sample encode the same CDR3. The chain is built from TRBV28 and TRBJ2-3; the match to TRBD2 covers 11 bases. Germline loops: CDR1 MDHEN, CDR2 SYDVKM. Trimming at V came to 5 bases and at J to 5 bases, leaving 6 bases not matched to a gene. The CDR3 has 15 amino acids. In nucleotides, the CDR3 is TGTGCCAGCAGTCTTAGCGGGAGGGCGATAGATACGCAGTATTTT. Amino acid sequence: CASSLSGRAIDTQYF.

The V and J genes are TRBV12-1 and TRBJ2-3. TRBV12-1 is designated a pseudogene. The CDR3 is 16 residues long. CDR3 DNA: TGTGCCAGCAGCTTTGTACAAAGGTCGAGCACAGATACGCAGTATTTT. Its translation is CASSFVQRSSTDTQYF.

This clone was recorded only once. The CDR3 nucleotides read TGCGCCAGCAGCCCAGGACGGGCTAGCACAGATACGCAGTATTTT. Its protein is CASSPGRASTDTQYF. This chain joins TRBV4-1 and TRBJ2-3; D uncertain. The CDR3 sequence is 15 residues long. Germline V gene lookup returns CDR1 MGHRA and CDR2 YSYEKL. The V end lost 4 bases, the J end lost 0 bases, and 11 bases lay between the germline ends.

As concerns this clone: At one boundary the junction diverges from the germline segment, which might be a read error. The chain has TRBV29-1 and TRBJ1-3; D is ambiguous. Germline V lookup: CDR1 SQVTM, CDR2 ANQGSEA. This CDR3 has 12 residues. The CDR3 DNA follows: TGTGCCCTCGCGGCCTCTGGAAACACCATATATTTT. Residues: CALAASGNTIYF. The full variable domain, with the rest looked up from reference TRBV29-1 and TRBJ1-3, is SAVISQKPSRDICQRGTSLTIQCQVDSQVTMMFWYRQQPGQSLTLIATANQGSEATYESGFVIDKFPISRPNLTFSTLTVSNMSPEDSSIYLCALAASGNTIYFGEGSWLTVV.

The chain employs TRBV7-6 and TRBJ2-7; D remains ambiguous. Per the germline V gene, CDR1 is SGHVS and CDR2 is FNYEAQ. The CDR3 has 11 amino acids. Trimming shortened V by 2 bases and J by 4 bases, and 3 bases separated the two germline ends. Here the CDR3 DNA reads TGTGCCAGCAGCTTAAGATACGAGCAGTACTTC. Translation: CASSLRYEQYF.

The rearrangement uses TRBV6-1 and TRBJ2-7; D is undetermined. V dropped 6 bases and J dropped 2 bases, with 8 bases sitting between them. Germline CDR1 MNHNS, CDR2 SASEGT. There are 12 residues in the CDR3. The CDR3 here is CASSDAPYEQYF. The CDR3 bases are TGTGCCAGCAGCGACGCCCCCTACGAGCAGTACTTC.

This clone has a single count. The gene calls are TRBV30 and TRBJ2-1, with 8 bases aligning to TRBD1. J was trimmed by 6 bases and V by 2 bases; bases with no gene match: 9. This CDR3 has 15 amino acids. Looked up from germline, CDR1 is GTSNPN and CDR2 is SVGIG (reference sequence). The CDR3, as DNA: TGTGCCTGGAGTACGACAGGGGCCCTTACCAATGAGCAGTTCTTC. Translation: CAWSTTGALTNEQFF.

This chain connects TRBV5-5 to TRBJ2-7, with 7 bases identical to TRBD2. Germline trimming cut 2 bases from V and 2 bases from J; bases unmatched to any gene: 7. The CDR3 extends over 15 amino acids. The germline gives CDR1 SGHKS, CDR2 YYEKEE (reference sequence). CDR3 amino acids: CASSFGGSVPYEQYF. The DNA for the CDR3 is TGTGCCAGCAGCTTTGGCGGGAGCGTCCCCTACGAGCAGTACTTC. The full variable domain, with the rest looked up from reference TRBV5-5 and TRBJ2-7, is DAGVTQSPTHLIKTRGQQVTLRCSPISGHKSVSWYQQVLGQGPQFIFQYYEKEERGRGNFPDRFSARQFPNYSSELNVNALLLGDSALYLCASSFGGSVPYEQYFGPGTRLTVT.

This CDR3 reads CASSSEGGYTF. The DNA for the CDR3 is TGTGCCAGCAGCTCGGAGGGCGGCTACACCTTC. The chain couples TRBV5-4 to TRBJ1-2; no reliable D call. Trimming took 3 bases from V and 8 from J, leaving 8 bases between them. The germline V gene encodes CDR1 SGHNT and CDR2 YYREEE (reference sequence). CDR3 length: 11 residues.

This chain connects TRBV29-1 to TRBJ1-2; TRBD1 matches 8 bases. V lost 6 bases to trimming and J lost 5 bases; unmatched junction nucleotides: 8. The germline gives CDR1 SQVTM, CDR2 ANQGSEA. CDR3 length equals 13 residues. This CDR3 reads CSVPTGQGYGYTF. In DNA, the CDR3 is TGCAGCGTCCCGACCGGACAGGGTTATGGCTACACCTTC.